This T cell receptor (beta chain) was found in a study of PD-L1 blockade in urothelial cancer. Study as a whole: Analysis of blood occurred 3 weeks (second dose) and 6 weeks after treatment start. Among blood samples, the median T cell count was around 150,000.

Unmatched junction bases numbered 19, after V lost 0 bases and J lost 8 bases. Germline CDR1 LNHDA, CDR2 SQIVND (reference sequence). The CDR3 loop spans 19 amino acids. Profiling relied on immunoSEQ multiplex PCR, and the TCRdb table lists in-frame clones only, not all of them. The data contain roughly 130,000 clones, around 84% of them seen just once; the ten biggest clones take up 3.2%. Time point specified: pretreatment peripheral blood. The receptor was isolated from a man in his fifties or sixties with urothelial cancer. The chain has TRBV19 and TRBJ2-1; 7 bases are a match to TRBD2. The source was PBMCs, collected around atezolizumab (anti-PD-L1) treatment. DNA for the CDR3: TGTGCCAGTAGTATAGACAGGCTAGCGGTATCAGAAAGAGGCTATGAGCAGTTCTTC. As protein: CASSIDRLAVSERGYEQFF.